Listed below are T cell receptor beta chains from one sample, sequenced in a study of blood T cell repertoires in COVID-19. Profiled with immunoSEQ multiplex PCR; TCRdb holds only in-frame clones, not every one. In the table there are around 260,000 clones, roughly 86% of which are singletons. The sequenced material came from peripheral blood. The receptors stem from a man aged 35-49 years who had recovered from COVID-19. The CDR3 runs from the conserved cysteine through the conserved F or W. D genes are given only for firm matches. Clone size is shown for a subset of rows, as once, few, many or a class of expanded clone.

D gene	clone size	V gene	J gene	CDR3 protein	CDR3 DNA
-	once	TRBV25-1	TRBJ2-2	CASVGTVNTGELFF	TGTGCCAGCGTTGGGACTGTAAACACCGGGGAGCTGTTTTTT
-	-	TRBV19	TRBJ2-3	CASSIRTSTDTQYF	TGTGCCAGTAGTATCCGCACTAGCACAGATACGCAGTATTTT
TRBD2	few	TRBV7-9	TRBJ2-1	CASSPRGSGEQFF	TGTGCCAGCAGCCCTCGGGGTAGCGGGGAGCAGTTCTTC
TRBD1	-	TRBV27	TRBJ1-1	CASTRTGMSEAFF	TGTGCCAGCACAAGGACAGGGATGTCTGAAGCTTTCTTT
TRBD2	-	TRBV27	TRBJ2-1	CASTPTRLAGAINEQFF	TGTGCCAGCACTCCAACCCGACTAGCGGGGGCGATCAATGAGCAGTTCTTC
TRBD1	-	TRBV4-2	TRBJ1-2	CASSHRQGGGYTF	TGTGCCAGCAGCCACCGACAGGGGGGCGGCTACACCTTC
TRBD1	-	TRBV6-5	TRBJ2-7	CASRDRGLGEQYF	TGTGCCAGCAGGGACAGGGGTTTAGGGGAGCAGTACTTC
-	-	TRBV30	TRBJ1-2	CAWSVGRDYGYTF	TGTGCCTGGAGTGTAGGTCGGGACTATGGCTACACCTTC
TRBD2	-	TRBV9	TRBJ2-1	CASSARLASYNEQFF	TGTGCCAGCAGCGCCAGACTAGCCTCGTACAATGAGCAGTTCTTC
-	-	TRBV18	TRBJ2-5	CASSPKGLPDGTQYF	TGTGCCAGCTCACCGAAGGGACTGCCTGATGGGACCCAGTACTTC
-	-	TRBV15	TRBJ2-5	CATSRAGIETQYF	TGTGCCACCAGCAGAGCGGGGATCGAGACCCAGTACTTC
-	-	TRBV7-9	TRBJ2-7	CASSSPNEQYF	TGTGCCAGCAGCAGCCCGAATGAGCAGTACTTC
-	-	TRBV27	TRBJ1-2	CASSSPGGLFGYTF	TGTGCCAGCAGTTCGCCGGGGGGGCTGTTTGGCTACACCTTC
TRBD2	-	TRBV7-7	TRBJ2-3	CASSLGGGSPDTQYF	TGTGCCAGCAGCTTAGGGGGCGGGAGCCCAGATACGCAGTATTTT
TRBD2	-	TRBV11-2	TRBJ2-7	CASSLDLAVTYEQYF	TGTGCCAGCAGCTTAGATCTAGCGGTAACCTACGAGCAGTACTTC
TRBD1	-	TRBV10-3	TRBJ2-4	CAISTTGVGSKNIQYF	TGTGCCATCAGCACTACAGGGGTTGGTTCCAAAAACATTCAGTACTTC
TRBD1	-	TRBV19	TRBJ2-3	CASSSTGTGSADTQYF	TGTGCCAGTAGTTCCACCGGGACAGGGAGCGCAGATACGCAGTATTTT
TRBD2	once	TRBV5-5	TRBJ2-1	CASSLVAGVIDEQFF	TGTGCCAGCAGCTTGGTGGCGGGGGTAATCGATGAGCAGTTCTTC
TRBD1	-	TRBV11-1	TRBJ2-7	CASSFATGTYEQYF	TGTGCCAGCAGCTTTGCGACAGGGACCTACGAGCAGTACTTC
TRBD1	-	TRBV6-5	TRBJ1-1	CASSYLRGQRNTEAFF	TGTGCCAGCAGTTACTTAAGGGGACAGAGGAACACTGAAGCTTTCTTT
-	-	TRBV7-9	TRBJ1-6	CASSSGPGGNSPLHF	TGTGCCAGCAGCTCTGGGCCCGGGGGTAATTCACCCCTCCACTTT
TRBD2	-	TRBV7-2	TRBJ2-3	CASSPMGLAGGPKDTQYF	TGTGCCAGCAGCCCGATGGGATTAGCGGGGGGGCCGAAGGATACGCAGTATTTT
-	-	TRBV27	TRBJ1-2	CASSLSSTVGYTF	TGTGCCAGCAGTTTATCTAGCACCGTCGGCTACACCTTC
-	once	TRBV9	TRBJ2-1	CASSPTSPSSYNEQFF	TGTGCCAGCAGCCCTACTTCTCCGAGCTCCTACAATGAGCAGTTCTTC
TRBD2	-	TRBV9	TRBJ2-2	CASSVERGGPGGELFF	TGTGCCAGCAGCGTCGAGCGGGGGGGCCCCGGCGGGGAGCTGTTTTTT
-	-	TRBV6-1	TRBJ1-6	CASSDLPGESPLHF	TGTGCCAGCAGTGATTTACCAGGGGAATCACCCCTCCACTTT
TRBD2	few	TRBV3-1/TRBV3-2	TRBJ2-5	CASSQLRGGSQTQYF	TGTGCCAGCAGCCAACTGCGGGGGGGTTCGCAGACCCAGTACTTC
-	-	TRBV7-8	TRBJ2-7	CASSLDRDYYEQYF	TGTGCCAGCAGCTTAGACAGGGACTACTACGAGCAGTACTTC
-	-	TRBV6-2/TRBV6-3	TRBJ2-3	CASSYTGRDPARDTQYF	TGTGCCAGCAGTTACACCGGCCGGGATCCCGCCAGAGATACGCAGTATTTT
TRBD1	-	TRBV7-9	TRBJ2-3	CASSFQGARSTDTQYF	TGTGCCAGCAGCTTCCAGGGGGCGAGGAGCACAGATACGCAGTATTTT
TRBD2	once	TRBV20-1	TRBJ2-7	CSASLYPGTSLYEQYF	TGCAGTGCTAGTCTCTACCCCGGGACTAGCCTGTACGAGCAGTACTTC
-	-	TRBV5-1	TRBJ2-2	CASSLRRGATGELFF	TGCGCCAGCAGCCTTCGTCGGGGTGCAACCGGGGAGCTGTTTTTT
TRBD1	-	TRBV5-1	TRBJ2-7	CASSTSTGGEQYF	TGCGCCAGCAGCACCTCGACAGGGGGCGAGCAGTACTTC
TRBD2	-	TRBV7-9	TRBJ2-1	CASSGRGVAGVSGNEQFF	TGTGCCAGCAGCGGCAGGGGAGTAGCGGGAGTAAGTGGGAATGAGCAGTTCTTC
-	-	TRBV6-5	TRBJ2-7	CASRAGTISYEQYF	TGTGCCAGCAGGGCCGGGACAATCTCCTACGAGCAGTACTTC
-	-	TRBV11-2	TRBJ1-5	CASSLDGSTPGYSQPQHF	TGTGCCAGCAGCTTAGACGGGTCGACTCCGGGGTACAGTCAGCCCCAGCATTTT
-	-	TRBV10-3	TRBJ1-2	CAISDTRVGLGYGYTF	TGTGCCATCAGTGATACGAGGGTTGGACTCGGCTATGGCTACACCTTC
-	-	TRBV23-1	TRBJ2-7	CASSHPLGQGVYEQYF	TGCGCCAGCAGCCATCCGCTCGGGCAGGGCGTCTACGAGCAGTACTTC
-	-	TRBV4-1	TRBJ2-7	CASSQVVGYEQYF	TGCGCCAGCAGCCAAGTAGTCGGGTACGAGCAGTACTTC
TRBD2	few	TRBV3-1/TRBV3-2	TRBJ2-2	CASSRGLAGGGELFF	TGTGCCAGCAGCCGGGGACTAGCGGGTGGCGGGGAGCTGTTTTTT
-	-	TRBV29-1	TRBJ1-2	CSVEVAWGYTF	TGCAGCGTCGAGGTCGCCTGGGGCTACACCTTC
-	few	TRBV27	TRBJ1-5	CASSLGGNSNQPQHF	TGTGCCAGCAGTTTAGGCGGAAATAGCAATCAGCCCCAGCATTTT
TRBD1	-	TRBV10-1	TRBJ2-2	CASSRQGANTGELFF	TGCGCCAGCAGTCGGCAGGGGGCCAACACCGGGGAGCTGTTTTTT
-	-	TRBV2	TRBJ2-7	CASQRGGYEQYF	TGTGCCAGCCAAAGAGGAGGGTACGAGCAGTACTTC
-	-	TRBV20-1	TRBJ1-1	CSAPVNTEAFF	TGCAGTGCTCCAGTGAACACTGAAGCTTTCTTT
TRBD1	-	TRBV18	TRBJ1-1	CASSPAGQAETEAFF	TGTGCCAGCTCACCAGCGGGACAGGCGGAAACTGAAGCTTTCTTT
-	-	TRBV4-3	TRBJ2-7	CASSQGLRYEQYF	TGCGCCAGCAGCCAGGGGCTTCGCTACGAGCAGTACTTC
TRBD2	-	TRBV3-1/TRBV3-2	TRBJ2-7	CASSQDSASGSRSGEQYF	TGTGCCAGCAGCCAAGATTCGGCTAGCGGGAGTCGCTCAGGAGAGCAGTACTTC
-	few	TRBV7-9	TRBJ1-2	CASSLIVGANYGYTF	TGTGCCAGCAGCTTAATAGTAGGGGCCAACTATGGCTACACCTTC
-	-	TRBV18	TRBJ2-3	CASSRSRGRDTQYF	TGTGCCAGCTCACGATCCAGGGGACGGGATACGCAGTATTTT
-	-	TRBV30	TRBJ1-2	CAWRPGSGPYGYTF	TGTGCCTGGAGACCCGGATCAGGTCCCTATGGCTACACCTTC
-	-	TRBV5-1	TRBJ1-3	CASSLRGDTGNTIYF	TGCGCCAGCAGCTTGCGGGGAGACACTGGAAACACCATATATTTT
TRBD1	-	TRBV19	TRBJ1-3	CASSINRGTGNTIYF	TGTGCCAGTAGTATAAACAGGGGGACTGGAAACACCATATATTTT
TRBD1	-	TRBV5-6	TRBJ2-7	CASLSGQGNYEQYF	TGTGCCAGCCTATCGGGACAGGGAAACTACGAGCAGTACTTC
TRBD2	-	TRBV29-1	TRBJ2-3	CSVEGLAVTSTDTQYF	TGCAGCGTTGAAGGGCTAGCGGTAACTAGCACAGATACGCAGTATTTT
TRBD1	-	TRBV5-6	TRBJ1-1	CASSPTGRTEAFF	TGTGCCAGCAGCCCGACAGGGCGGACTGAAGCTTTCTTT
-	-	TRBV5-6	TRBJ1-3	CASSLAGGNTIYF	TGTGCCAGCAGCTTAGCAGGGGGAAACACCATATATTTT